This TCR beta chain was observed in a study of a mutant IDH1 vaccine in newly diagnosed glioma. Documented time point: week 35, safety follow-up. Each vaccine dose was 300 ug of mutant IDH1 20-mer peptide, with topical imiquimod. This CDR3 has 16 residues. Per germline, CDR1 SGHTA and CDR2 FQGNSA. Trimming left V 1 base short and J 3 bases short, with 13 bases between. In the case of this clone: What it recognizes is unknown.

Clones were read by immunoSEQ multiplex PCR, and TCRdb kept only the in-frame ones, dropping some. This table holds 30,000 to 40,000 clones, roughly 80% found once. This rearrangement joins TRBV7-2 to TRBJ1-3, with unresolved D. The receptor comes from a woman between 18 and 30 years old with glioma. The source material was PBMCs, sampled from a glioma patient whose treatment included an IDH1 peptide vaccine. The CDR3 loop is CASSLVPGVNGNTIYF. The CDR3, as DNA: TGTGCCAGCAGCTTAGTTCCGGGTGTGAATGGAAACACCATATATTTT.